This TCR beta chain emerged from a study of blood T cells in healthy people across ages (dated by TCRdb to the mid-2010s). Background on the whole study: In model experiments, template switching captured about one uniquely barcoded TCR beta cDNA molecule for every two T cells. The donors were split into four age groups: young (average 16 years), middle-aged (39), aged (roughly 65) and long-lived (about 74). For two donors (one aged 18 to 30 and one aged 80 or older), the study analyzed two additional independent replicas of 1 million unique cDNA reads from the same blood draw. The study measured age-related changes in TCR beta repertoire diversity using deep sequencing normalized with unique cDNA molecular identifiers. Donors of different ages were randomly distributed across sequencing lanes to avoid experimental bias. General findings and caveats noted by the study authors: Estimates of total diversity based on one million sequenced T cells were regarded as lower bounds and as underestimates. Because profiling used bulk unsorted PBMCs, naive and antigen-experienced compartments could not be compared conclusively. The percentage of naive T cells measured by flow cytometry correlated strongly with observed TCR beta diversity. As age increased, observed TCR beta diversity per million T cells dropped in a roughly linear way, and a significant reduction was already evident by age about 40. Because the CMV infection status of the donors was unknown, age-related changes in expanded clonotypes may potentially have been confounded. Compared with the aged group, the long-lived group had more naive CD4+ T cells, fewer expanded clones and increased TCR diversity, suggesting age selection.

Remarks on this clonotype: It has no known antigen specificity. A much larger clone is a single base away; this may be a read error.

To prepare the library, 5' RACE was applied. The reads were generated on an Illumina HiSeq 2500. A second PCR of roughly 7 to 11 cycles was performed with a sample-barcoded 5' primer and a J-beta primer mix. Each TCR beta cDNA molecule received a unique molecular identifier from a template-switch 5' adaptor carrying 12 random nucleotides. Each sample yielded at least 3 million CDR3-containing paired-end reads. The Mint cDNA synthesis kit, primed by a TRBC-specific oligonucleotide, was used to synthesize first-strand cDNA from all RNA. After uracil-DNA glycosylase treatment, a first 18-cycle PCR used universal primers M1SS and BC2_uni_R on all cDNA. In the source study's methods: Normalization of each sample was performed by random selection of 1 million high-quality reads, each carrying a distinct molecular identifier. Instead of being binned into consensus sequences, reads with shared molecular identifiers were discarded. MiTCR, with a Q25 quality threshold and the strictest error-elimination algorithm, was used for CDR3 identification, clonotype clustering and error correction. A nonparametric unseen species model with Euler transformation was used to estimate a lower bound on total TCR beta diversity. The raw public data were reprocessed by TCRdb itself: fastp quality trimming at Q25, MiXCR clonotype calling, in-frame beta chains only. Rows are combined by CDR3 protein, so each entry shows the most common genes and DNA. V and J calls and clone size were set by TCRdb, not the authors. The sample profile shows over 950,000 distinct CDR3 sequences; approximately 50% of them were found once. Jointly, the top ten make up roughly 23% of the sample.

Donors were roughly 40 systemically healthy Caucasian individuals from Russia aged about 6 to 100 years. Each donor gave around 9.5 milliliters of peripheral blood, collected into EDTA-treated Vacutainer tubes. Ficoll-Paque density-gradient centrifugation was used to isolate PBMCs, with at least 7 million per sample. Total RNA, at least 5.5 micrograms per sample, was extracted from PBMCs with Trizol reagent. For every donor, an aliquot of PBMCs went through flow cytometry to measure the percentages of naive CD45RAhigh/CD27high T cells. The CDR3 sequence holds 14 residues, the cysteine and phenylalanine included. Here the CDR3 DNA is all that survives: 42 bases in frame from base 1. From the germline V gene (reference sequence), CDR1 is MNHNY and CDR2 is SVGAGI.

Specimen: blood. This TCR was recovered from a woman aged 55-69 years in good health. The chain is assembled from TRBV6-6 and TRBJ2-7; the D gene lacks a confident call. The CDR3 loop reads CTSSYDRPRNEQYF. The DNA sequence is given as TGTACCAGCAGTTATGATCGGCCGAGAAACGAGCAGTACTTC.